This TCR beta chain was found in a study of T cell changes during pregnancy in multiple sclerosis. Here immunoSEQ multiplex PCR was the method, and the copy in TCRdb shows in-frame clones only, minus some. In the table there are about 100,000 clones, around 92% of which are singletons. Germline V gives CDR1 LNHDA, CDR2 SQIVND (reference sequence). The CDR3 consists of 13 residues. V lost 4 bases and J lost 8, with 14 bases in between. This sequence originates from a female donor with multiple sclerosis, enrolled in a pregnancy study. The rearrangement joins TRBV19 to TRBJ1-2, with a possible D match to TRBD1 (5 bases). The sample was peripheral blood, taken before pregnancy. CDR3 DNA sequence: TGTGCCAGTAGTAGAGGAGGGGCCGGGGGCTACACCTTC. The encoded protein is CASSRGGAGGYTF. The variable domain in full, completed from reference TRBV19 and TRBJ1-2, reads DGGITQSPKYLFRKEGQNVTLSCEQNLNHDAMYWYRQDPGQGLRLIYYSQIVNDFQKGDIAEGYSVSREKKESFPLTVTSAQKNPTAFYLCASSRGGAGGYTFGSGTRLTVV.